This T cell receptor beta chain was recorded in a study of control samples from healthy donors and cancer patients. Germline V gene lookup returns CDR1 SEHNR and CDR2 FQNEAQ (reference sequence). The V end lost 7 bases, the J end lost 1 base, and 13 bases lay between the germline ends. The CDR3 is 14 amino acids. Profiled with immunoSEQ multiplex PCR; TCRdb holds only in-frame clones, not every one. The sample contains more than 95,000 clones, approximately 90% of which appear only once. The V gene is TRBV7-9, the J gene TRBJ2-5; a weak D match, TRBD1 (6 bases). The source material was PBMCs. The clonotype was recovered from a man aged 60 to 75 with lung cancer. CDR3 sequence: CASTPWTAQETQYF. CDR3 nucleotides: TGTGCCAGCACGCCTTGGACAGCCCAAGAGACCCAGTACTTC.